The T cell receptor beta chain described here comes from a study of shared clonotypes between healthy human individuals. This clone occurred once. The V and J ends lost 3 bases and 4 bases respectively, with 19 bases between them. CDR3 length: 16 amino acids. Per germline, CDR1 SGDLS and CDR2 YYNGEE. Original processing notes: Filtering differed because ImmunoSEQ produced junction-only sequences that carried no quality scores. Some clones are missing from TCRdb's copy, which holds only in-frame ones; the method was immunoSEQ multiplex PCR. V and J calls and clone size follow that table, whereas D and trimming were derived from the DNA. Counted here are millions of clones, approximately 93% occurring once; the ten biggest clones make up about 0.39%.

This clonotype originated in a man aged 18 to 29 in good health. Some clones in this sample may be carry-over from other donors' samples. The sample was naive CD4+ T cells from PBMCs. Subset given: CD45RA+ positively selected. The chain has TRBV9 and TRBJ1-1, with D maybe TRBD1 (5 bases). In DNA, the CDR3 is TGTGCCAGCAGCGCAAACCCCTACAGGAAGGGCACTGAAGCTTTCTTT. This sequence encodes CASSANPYRKGTEAFF.